The present T cell receptor (beta chain) was sequenced within a study of blood T cell repertoires in COVID-19. Study background: The United States, Italy and Spain were the sources of the acute and convalescent COVID-19 samples. Sources were T cells, B-cell-depleted T cells, or PBMCs; the material itself was cDNA or gDNA.

Per the authors' pipeline: Reference gene primer amplification gave estimated nucleated cell counts. Produced via immunoSEQ multiplex PCR; TCRdb's table is partial and in-frame only. The V and J calls and the clone size are those of that table, but D and trimming were determined from the DNA. Here the sample spans about 140,000 clones, approximately 87% being singletons. Germline lookup yields CDR1 KGHSH and CDR2 LQKENI. The CDR3 is 14 residues long. V was clipped by 8 bases and J by 1 base; unmatched bases: 6. Two consecutive negative NP/OP PCR tests, clearance, or resolved symptoms defined Cohort 3 recovery.

The specimen was PBMCs or T cells enriched from blood (not recorded which). The V call is TRBV18, the J call TRBJ1-1, with 8 nucleotides matching TRBD1. The receptor comes from a man in his 60s who had recovered from COVID-19. Here the CDR3 DNA reads TGTGCCAGCCGCTGGACAGGGCAGAACACTGAAGCTTTCTTT. It translates to CASRWTGQNTEAFF.